The 9 T cell receptor beta chains listed next were all sequenced from one sample in a study of T-cell memory formation after mild COVID-19. Each CDR3 protein gets one entry after TCRdb re-called the 5' RACE reads with MiXCR. The table includes 150,000 to 200,000 distinct CDR3 sequences, under 14% detected once. Sequencing was performed on PBMCs or a T cell subset sorted from them (not recorded which). The origin of the receptors is a man aged 18 to 35 who had mild COVID-19 (a few samples of this study predate the infection). Cell type and time point are not known.

The sample holds a few counts of this clonotype. The CDR3 DNA follows: TGTGCCATCAGTGGGGGCAGGGGAAGCTCCTACGAGCAGTACTTC. Its translation is CAISGGRGSSYEQYF. This chain links TRBV10-3 with TRBJ2-7, with D possibly matching TRBD1 (6 bases). CDR1 is ENHRY and CDR2 is SYGVKD in the germline V gene. V was shortened by 4 bases and J by 0 bases, with 13 bases between the two germline ends. This CDR3 comprises 15 residues.

In this sample, this clonotype turned up a few times. The genes are TRBV11-2 and TRBJ2-2; possible D gene TRBD1, 6 bases. Between the trimmed V and J ends, which lost 10 bases and 1 base, there was a span of 10 bases. The CDR3 contains 13 residues. The germline V gene has CDR1 SGHAT and CDR2 FQNNGV. DNA for the CDR3: TGTGCCACTAGCAGGGGGAACACCGGGGAGCTGTTTTTT. Protein product: CATSRGNTGELFF.

The chain uses TRBV12-3 or TRBV12-4 and TRBJ2-1; 8 bases are shared with TRBD1. V was clipped by 6 bases and J by 4 bases; unmatched bases: 5. This CDR3 region has 14 residues. The CDR3: CASREGQVYNEQFF. The DNA of the CDR3 is TGTGCCAGCAGGGAGGGACAGGTATACAATGAGCAGTTCTTC.

This clonotype was found many times. The chain employs TRBV7-2 and TRBJ2-1, with 9 bases that match TRBD1. The CDR3 spans 14 residues. The J segment lost 6 bases and the V segment lost 1 base, leaving 1 base of the junction unmatched. Germline V lookup: CDR1 SGHTA, CDR2 FQGNSA. The CDR3 region is CASSLDRGLNEQFF. Written as DNA, the CDR3 is TGTGCCAGCAGCTTAGACAGGGGGCTCAATGAGCAGTTCTTC.

This clonotype was counted only a few times. This chain links TRBV18 with TRBJ2-5, with 7 positions matching TRBD1. In germline, CDR1 is KGHSH, CDR2 LQKENI. This CDR3 contains 18 residues. V lost 2 bases, J lost 5 bases, and 17 bases stayed unmatched. The CDR3, as DNA: TGTGCCAGCTCACCATCGCCGCGGGTGCGAGGGGGCGGTGAGACCCAGTACTTC. Translating it yields CASSPSPRVRGGGETQYF.

This clonotype turned up a few times. This rearrangement joins TRBV18 to TRBJ2-7; TRBD1 matches at 8 bases. The CDR3 contains 16 residues. V lost 3 bases to trimming and J lost 0 bases; unmatched junction nucleotides: 7. Per germline, CDR1 KGHSH and CDR2 LQKENI. CDR3 residues: CASSPVQGAHSYEQYF. CDR3 nucleotides: TGTGCCAGCTCACCGGTCCAGGGGGCTCACTCCTACGAGCAGTACTTC.

This clonotype has only a few counts. The gene calls are TRBV6-1 and TRBJ2-7, with TRBD1 matching 8 bases. This CDR3 contains 19 residues. J lost 7 bases, V lost 3 bases, and 23 bases had no gene match. Germline V gene sequence: CDR1 MNHNS, CDR2 SASEGT. DNA of the CDR3: TGTGCCAGCAGTGAGGTGGCTTGGGTTCGTGGCCGCAGGGGGCAAGAGCAGTACTTC. Encoded protein: CASSEVAWVRGRRGQEQYF.

CDR3 amino acids: CASSLERGDTDTQYF. CDR3 DNA: TGTGCCAGCAGCTTGGAGCGGGGGGACACGGATACGCAGTATTTT. The V gene is TRBV5-4, the J gene TRBJ2-3; TRBD2 agrees at 9 bases. The CDR3 totals 15 residues. Germline trimming cut 0 bases from V and 6 bases from J; bases unmatched to any gene: 5. Germline CDR1 and CDR2: SGHNT and YYREEE (reference sequence). The full variable domain, completed using reference TRBV5-4 and TRBJ2-3, is ETGVTQSPTHLIKTRGQQVTLRCSSQSGHNTVSWYQQALGQGPQFIFQYYREEENGRGNFPPRFSGLQFPNYSSELNVNALELDDSALYLCASSLERGDTDTQYFGPGTRLTVL.

This clonotype was picked up a small number of times. The chain carries TRBV20-1 and TRBJ2-1, with 8 positions matching TRBD2. The CDR3 consists of 15 residues. V lost 0 bases, J lost 5 bases, and 6 bases stayed unmatched. Germline V CDR1 and CDR2: DFQATT, SNEGSKA (reference sequence). This CDR3 reads CSAREASGFNNEQFF. In DNA, the CDR3 is TGCAGTGCTAGAGAGGCTAGCGGGTTTAACAATGAGCAGTTCTTC.